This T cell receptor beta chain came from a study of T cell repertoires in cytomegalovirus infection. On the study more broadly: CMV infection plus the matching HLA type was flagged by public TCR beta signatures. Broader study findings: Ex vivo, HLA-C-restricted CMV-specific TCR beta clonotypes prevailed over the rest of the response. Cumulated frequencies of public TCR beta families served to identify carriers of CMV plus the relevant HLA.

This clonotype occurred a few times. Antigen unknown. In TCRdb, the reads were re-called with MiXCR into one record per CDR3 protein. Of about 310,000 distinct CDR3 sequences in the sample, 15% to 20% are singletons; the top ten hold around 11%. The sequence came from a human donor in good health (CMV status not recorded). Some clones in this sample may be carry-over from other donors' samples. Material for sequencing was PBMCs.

CDR3 DNA sequence: TGTGCCAGCAGTTTAGGGTCGGGGGGGGCATTGAGGAACACTGAAGCTTTCTTT. It yields the protein CASSLGSGGALRNTEAFF. The chain employs TRBV12-3 or TRBV12-4 and TRBJ1-1, with TRBD1 as a possible D gene (6 bases). The CDR3 contains 18 residues. Trimming shortened V by 1 base and J by 1 base, and 19 bases separated the two germline ends.